This is a list of T cell receptor beta chains from one sample in a study of beta chain features in type 1 diabetes. Repertoires were generated with immunoSEQ multiplex PCR, while TCRdb's copy carries only in-frame clones and drops some. The sample consists of 600,000 or so clones, more than 13% of them appearing once. Sequencing was done on a sample of naive CD4+ T cells from blood. Receptors originate from a man in his late teens or twenties with type 1 diabetes. Both conserved end residues are part of each CDR3. A D gene is named only where the DNA matches it firmly. Clone size, where shown, is once, few, many, or a class for clones that have expanded.

D	V	size	J	CDR3	DNA
TRBD1	TRBV27	.	TRBJ1-2	CASSRDRFNYGYTF	TGTGCCAGCAGTAGGGACAGGTTCAACTATGGCTACACCTTC
TRBD1	TRBV5-1	few	TRBJ2-1	CASSPGQGDEQFF	TGCGCCAGCAGCCCCGGACAGGGCGATGAGCAGTTCTTC
TRBD1	TRBV15	.	TRBJ1-4	CATTQGAANEKLFF	TGTGCCACCACACAGGGGGCGGCTAATGAAAAACTGTTTTTT
TRBD2	TRBV25-1	few	TRBJ2-1	CASSTLLAGKGEQFF	TGTGCCAGCAGTACCCTGCTAGCGGGAAAAGGTGAGCAGTTCTTC
TRBD1	TRBV23-1	few	TRBJ2-3	CASSPGQRTDTQYF	TGCGCCAGCAGCCCGGGACAGAGAACAGATACGCAGTATTTT
TRBD2	TRBV4-1	few	TRBJ2-1	CASSQNFATSGVPNEQFF	TGCGCCAGCAGCCAAAATTTTGCGACTAGCGGGGTACCAAATGAGCAGTTCTTC
TRBD2	TRBV6-5	few	TRBJ2-1	CASSYSAGYNEQFF	TGTGCCAGCAGTTACTCAGCGGGGTACAATGAGCAGTTCTTC
.	TRBV14	many	TRBJ2-7	CASSQAYEQYF	TGTGCCAGCAGCCAAGCCTACGAGCAGTACTTC
.	TRBV27	few	TRBJ1-5	CASSSRDNNQPQHF	TGTGCCAGCAGTTCCCGGGACAACAATCAGCCCCAGCATTTT
.	TRBV9	.	TRBJ2-2	CASSVQGSGELFF	TGTGCCAGCAGCGTACAGGGGTCCGGGGAGCTGTTTTTT
TRBD1	TRBV29-1	.	TRBJ2-7	CSVGQGAYEQYF	TGCAGCGTTGGCCAGGGGGCCTACGAGCAGTACTTC
.	TRBV25-1	few	TRBJ2-3	CASGEGTDTQYF	TGTGCCAGCGGGGAGGGCACAGATACGCAGTATTTT
.	TRBV28	.	TRBJ2-3	CASYGTDTQYF	TGTGCCAGCTACGGCACAGATACGCAGTATTTT
.	TRBV9	few	TRBJ2-3	CASGEDTQYF	TGTGCCAGCGGGGAGGATACGCAGTATTTT
.	TRBV7-9	.	TRBJ1-6	CASSPDPESSPLHF	TGTGCCAGCAGCCCGGACCCGGAGAGCTCACCCCTCCACTTT
TRBD2	TRBV2	.	TRBJ2-5	CASRASGSRETQYF	TGTGCCAGCAGAGCCAGCGGGAGCCGAGAGACCCAGTACTTC
.	TRBV30	.	TRBJ1-1	CAWRPQLRATNTEAFF	TGTGCCTGGAGACCACAATTAAGGGCCACCAACACTGAAGCTTTCTTT
TRBD2	TRBV4-1	.	TRBJ2-1	CASSQELLAGGSEQFF	TGCGCCAGCAGCCAAGAGCTTCTAGCGGGAGGAAGTGAGCAGTTCTTC
TRBD2	TRBV9	.	TRBJ2-3	CASSPPSGGGTDTQYF	TGTGCCAGCAGCCCCCCTAGCGGGGGAGGCACAGATACGCAGTATTTT
.	TRBV7-9	.	TRBJ1-2	CASSQEGEQGKANYGYTF	TGTGCCAGCAGCCAAGAGGGGGAACAGGGCAAAGCTAACTATGGCTACACCTTC
.	TRBV9	.	TRBJ2-2	CASSVAGNTGELFF	TGTGCCAGCAGCGTAGCGGGGAACACCGGGGAGCTGTTTTTT
.	TRBV11-2	.	TRBJ2-2	CASSSPFINAAELFF	TGTGCCAGCAGCTCCCCTTTTATCAACGCCGCGGAGCTGTTTTTT
.	TRBV30	few	TRBJ2-6	CAWSVTGVSPGANVLTF	TGTGCCTGGAGTGTAACAGGAGTGAGCCCTGGGGCCAACGTCCTGACTTTC
.	TRBV7-2	.	TRBJ2-3	CASSWGGGYTDTQYF	TGTGCCAGCAGCTGGGGAGGCGGATACACAGATACGCAGTATTTT
TRBD2	TRBV19	.	TRBJ2-1	CASSIRSGNREQFF	TGTGCCAGTAGTATTAGGAGCGGGAATCGCGAGCAGTTCTTC
.	TRBV20-1	.	TRBJ2-1	CSAAGYNEQFF	TGCAGTGCGGCGGGCTACAATGAGCAGTTCTTC
.	TRBV5-1	few	TRBJ1-2	CASSTDGGSYGYTF	TGCGCCAGCAGCACGGACGGAGGGTCGTATGGCTACACCTTC
.	TRBV7-2	.	TRBJ2-7	CASSYRVEQYF	TGTGCCAGCAGCTACAGGGTCGAGCAGTACTTC
TRBD1	TRBV11-2	.	TRBJ1-1	CASRPQTGDTEAFF	TGTGCCAGCAGGCCTCAAACAGGGGACACTGAAGCTTTCTTT
TRBD1	TRBV29-1	.	TRBJ1-6	CSVSTGDGSPLHF	TGCAGCGTTTCGACAGGGGATGGTTCACCCCTCCACTTT
TRBD1	TRBV6-5	.	TRBJ2-1	CASSKKGAYNEQFF	TGTGCCAGCAGTAAAAAGGGGGCTTACAATGAGCAGTTCTTC
.	TRBV6-5	few	TRBJ2-2	CASSYVSTGELFF	TGTGCCAGCAGTTACGTTAGCACCGGGGAGCTGTTTTTT
.	TRBV6-5	few	TRBJ2-7	CASSYERGDTYEQYF	TGTGCCAGCAGTTACGAGCGCGGGGATACCTACGAGCAGTACTTC
.	TRBV18	few	TRBJ2-1	CASSPPHSRGEQFF	TGTGCCAGCTCACCACCTCACAGCCGTGGTGAGCAGTTCTTC
TRBD1	TRBV5-1	few	TRBJ2-3	CASNIADRGADTQYF	TGCGCCAGCAATATAGCGGACAGGGGGGCAGATACGCAGTATTTT
.	TRBV5-1	.	TRBJ2-1	CASSLDYNEQFF	TGCGCCAGCAGCTTGGATTATAATGAGCAGTTCTTC
TRBD2	TRBV18	.	TRBJ2-1	CASSRTSGDNEQFF	TGTGCCAGCTCGAGGACTAGCGGGGACAATGAGCAGTTCTTC
TRBD2	TRBV7-9	few	TRBJ2-3	CASSLLAGFTDTQYF	TGTGCCAGCAGCTTACTAGCGGGGTTCACAGATACGCAGTATTTT